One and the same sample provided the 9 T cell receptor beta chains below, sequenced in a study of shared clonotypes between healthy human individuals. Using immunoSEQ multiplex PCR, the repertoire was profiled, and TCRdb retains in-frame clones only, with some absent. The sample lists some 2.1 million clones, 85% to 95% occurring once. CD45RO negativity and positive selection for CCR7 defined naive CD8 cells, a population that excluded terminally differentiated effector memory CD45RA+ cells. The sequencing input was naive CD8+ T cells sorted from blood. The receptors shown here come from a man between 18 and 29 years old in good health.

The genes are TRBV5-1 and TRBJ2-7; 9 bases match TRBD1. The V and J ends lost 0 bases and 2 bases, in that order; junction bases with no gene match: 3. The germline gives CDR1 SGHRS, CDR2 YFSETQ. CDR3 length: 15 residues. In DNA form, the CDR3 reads TGCGCCAGCAGCTTGGAAGGACAGGGGCCCTACGAGCAGTACTTC. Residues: CASSLEGQGPYEQYF. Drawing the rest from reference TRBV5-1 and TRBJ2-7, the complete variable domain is KAGVTQTPRYLIKTRGQQVTLSCSPISGHRSVSWYQQTPGQGLQFLFEYFSETQRNKGNFPGRFSGRQFSNSRSEMNVSTLELGDSALYLCASSLEGQGPYEQYFGPGTRLTVT.

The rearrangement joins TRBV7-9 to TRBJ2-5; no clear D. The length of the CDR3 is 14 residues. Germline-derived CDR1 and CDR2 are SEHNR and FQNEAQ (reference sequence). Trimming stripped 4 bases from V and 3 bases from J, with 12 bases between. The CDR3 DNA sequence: TGTGCCAGCAGCTCTTCCATTGTCGAAGAGACCCAGTACTTC. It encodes CASSSSIVEETQYF.

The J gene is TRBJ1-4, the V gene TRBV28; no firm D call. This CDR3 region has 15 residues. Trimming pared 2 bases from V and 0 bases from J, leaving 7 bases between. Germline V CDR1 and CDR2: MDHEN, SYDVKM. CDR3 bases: TGTGCCAGCAGTTTAAGCTTGACAACTAATGAAAAACTGTTTTTT. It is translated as CASSLSLTTNEKLFF.

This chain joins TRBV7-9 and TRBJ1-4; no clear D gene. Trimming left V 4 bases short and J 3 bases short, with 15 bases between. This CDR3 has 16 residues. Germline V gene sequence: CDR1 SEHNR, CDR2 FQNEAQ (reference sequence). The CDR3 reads CASSSVWTDSNEKLFF. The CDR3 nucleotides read TGTGCCAGCAGCTCCGTCTGGACGGACTCTAATGAAAAACTGTTTTTT. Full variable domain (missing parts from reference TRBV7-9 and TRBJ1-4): DTGVSQNPRHKITKRGQNVTFRCDPISEHNRLYWYRQTLGQGPEFLTYFQNEAQLEKSRLLSDRFSAERPKGSFSTLEIQRTEQGDSAMYLCASSSVWTDSNEKLFFGSGTQLSVL.

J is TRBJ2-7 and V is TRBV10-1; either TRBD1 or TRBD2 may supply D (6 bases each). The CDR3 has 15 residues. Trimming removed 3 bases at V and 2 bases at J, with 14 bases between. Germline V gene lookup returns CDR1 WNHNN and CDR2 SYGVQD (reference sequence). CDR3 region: CASSEGWGDTYEQYF. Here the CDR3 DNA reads TGCGCCAGCAGTGAAGGATGGGGGGACACCTACGAGCAGTACTTC.

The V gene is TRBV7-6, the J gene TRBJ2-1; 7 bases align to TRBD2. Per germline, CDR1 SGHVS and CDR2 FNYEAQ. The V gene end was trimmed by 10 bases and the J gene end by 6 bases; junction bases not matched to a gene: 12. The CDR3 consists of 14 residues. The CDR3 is CATSRETWVNEQFF. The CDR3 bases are TGTGCCACTTCGCGGGAGACTTGGGTCAATGAGCAGTTCTTC.

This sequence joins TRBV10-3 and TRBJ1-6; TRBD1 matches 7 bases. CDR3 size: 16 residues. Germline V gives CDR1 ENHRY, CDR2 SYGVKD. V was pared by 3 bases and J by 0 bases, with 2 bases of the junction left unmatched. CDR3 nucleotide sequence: TGTGCCATCAGTGAACAGGGGACCTCCTATAATTCACCCCTCCACTTT. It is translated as CAISEQGTSYNSPLHF.

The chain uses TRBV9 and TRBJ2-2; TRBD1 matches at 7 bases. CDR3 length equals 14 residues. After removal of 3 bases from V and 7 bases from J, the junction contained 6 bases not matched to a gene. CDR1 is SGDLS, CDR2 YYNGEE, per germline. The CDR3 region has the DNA TGTGCCAGCAGCGCCGACAGGGTCGTCGGGGAGCTGTTTTTT. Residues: CASSADRVVGELFF.

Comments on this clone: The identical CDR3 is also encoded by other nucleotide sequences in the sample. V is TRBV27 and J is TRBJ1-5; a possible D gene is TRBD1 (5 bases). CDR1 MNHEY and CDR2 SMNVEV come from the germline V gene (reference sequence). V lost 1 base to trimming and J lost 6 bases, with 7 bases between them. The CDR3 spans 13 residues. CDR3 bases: TGTGCCAGCAGTTTATTGGGGGGTCAGCCCCAGCATTTT. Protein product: CASSLLGGQPQHF.